Following are 32 T cell receptor beta chains from one sample sequenced in a study of blood T cell repertoires in COVID-19. Assay used: immunoSEQ multiplex PCR; TCRdb lists only in-frame clones, some missing. The sample includes 80,000 to 95,000 clones, more than 75% seen only once; the top ten take 20%. The sample was peripheral blood. The origin of the receptors is a woman of 80 years or more with active or convalescent COVID-19.

The chain recombines TRBV7-6 with TRBJ2-2; unclear D gene. V shed 5 bases and J shed 2 bases, with 6 bases lying between them. The CDR3 runs 13 residues. Germline CDR1 is SGHVS and CDR2 is FNYEAQ. The CDR3 DNA sequence: TGTGCCAGCAGCGCAGGAAACACCGGGGAGCTGTTTTTT. Its protein is CASSAGNTGELFF. Full variable domain (outside the CDR3, taken from reference TRBV7-6 and TRBJ2-2): GAGVSQSPRYKVTKRGQDVALRCDPISGHVSLYWYRQALGQGPEFLTYFNYEAQQDKSGLPNDRFSAERPEGSISTLTIQRTEQRDSAMYRCASSAGNTGELFFGEGSRLTVL.

The J gene is TRBJ1-5, the V gene TRBV28, with D uncertain. Germline CDR1 is MDHEN and CDR2 is SYDVKM. This CDR3 is 12 amino acids long. V was trimmed by 6 bases and J by 7 bases, leaving 10 bases between them. The CDR3 nucleotides read TGTGCCAGCAGAGTAGGGAGGCAGCCCCAGCATTTT. Encoded protein: CASRVGRQPQHF. Together with reference TRBV28 and TRBJ1-5, the CDR3 gives the full variable domain: DVKVTQSSRYLVKRTGEKVFLECVQDMDHENMFWYRQDPGLGLRLIYFSYDVKMKEKGDIPEGYSVSREKKERFSLILESASTNQTSMYLCASRVGRQPQHFGDGTRLSIL.

The genes are TRBV7-2 and TRBJ2-2, with D perhaps matching TRBD2 (5 bases). The germline V and J ends were trimmed by 4 bases and 4 bases, with 10 bases remaining between them. The length of the CDR3 is 14 residues. CDR1 and CDR2 (germline): SGHTA, FQGNSA. The DNA for the CDR3 is TGTGCCAGCAGCTCCGCCCGGGGCACCGGGGAGCTGTTTTTT. This gives the protein CASSSARGTGELFF.

This clone was observed once. The rearrangement uses TRBV5-1 and TRBJ2-3, with TRBD2 identical over 11 bases. Germline V lookup: CDR1 SGHRS, CDR2 YFSETQ. This CDR3 is built from 16 residues. Trimming removed 3 bases from V and 5 bases from J; junction bases left unmatched: 8. In DNA, the CDR3 is TGCGCCAGCAGCTACCTTAGCGGGGGGGCCCAAGATACGCAGTATTTT. As protein: CASSYLSGGAQDTQYF.

The chain links TRBV5-8 to TRBJ1-5, with 9 bases matching TRBD1. This CDR3 is 17 amino acids long. Germline CDR1 and CDR2: SGHTS and YDEGEE. The J segment lost 1 base and the V segment lost 4 bases, leaving 9 bases of the junction unmatched. CDR3 nucleotides: TGTGCCAGCAGCGACCGGACAGGGGAAGAAAGCAATCAGCCCCAGCATTTT. It encodes CASSDRTGEESNQPQHF.

The chain is built from TRBV29-1 and TRBJ2-2, with D possibly matching TRBD2 (5 bases). The V gene's germline CDR1 is SQVTM and CDR2 ANQGSEA. The CDR3 spans 11 residues. Trimming took 7 bases from V and 7 from J, leaving 10 bases between them. CDR3 region: CSGLRGGELFF. The CDR3 nucleotides are TGCAGCGGCCTCCGGGGCGGGGAGCTGTTTTTT.

This clone was counted a single time. CDR3 nucleotides: TGTGCCTGGAGTGTCTATAAGGGGACAGATGATAATTCACCCCTCCACTTT. This sequence encodes CAWSVYKGTDDNSPLHF. The chain combines TRBV30 with TRBJ1-6; 7 bases are a match to TRBD1. The CDR3 covers 17 residues. The ends lost 0 bases at V and 5 bases at J; junction bases unmatched: 10. Germline assignment: CDR1 GTSNPN and CDR2 SVGIG (reference sequence).

This clone was seen only a few times. The V gene is TRBV5-4, the J gene TRBJ2-3; 7 nucleotides line up with TRBD2. The CDR3 covers 15 residues. V dropped 4 bases and J dropped 1; count of bases not matched to a gene: 6. CDR1 is SGHNT, CDR2 YYREEE, per germline (reference sequence). The CDR3 region has the DNA TGTGCCAGCAGCGGGGCGGGAGAGGGCACAGATACGCAGTATTTT. Encoded protein: CASSGAGEGTDTQYF.

The gene calls are TRBV15 and TRBJ1-4; D not resolved. Per the germline V gene, CDR1 is LNHNV and CDR2 is YYDKDF (reference sequence). V gave up 3 bases and J gave up 6 bases, with 5 bases separating them. The CDR3 covers 12 residues. In DNA, the CDR3 is TGTGCCACCAGCAGGCCGGATGAAAAACTGTTTTTT. As protein: CATSRPDEKLFF.

The chain combines TRBV27 with TRBJ1-6; 7 nucleotides align to TRBD1. CDR1 MNHEY and CDR2 SMNVEV come from the germline V gene (reference sequence). CDR3 size: 15 residues. Trimming at V came to 3 bases and at J to 11 bases, leaving 10 bases not matched to a gene. As DNA, the CDR3 is TGTGCCAGCAGTTTGACAGGGCCCGACAGAGCACCCCTCCACTTT. It translates to CASSLTGPDRAPLHF.

This chain uses TRBV6-5 with TRBJ2-3; the D gene is possibly TRBD1 (6 bases). From germline, CDR1 is MNHEY and CDR2 SVGAGI. There are 14 residues in the CDR3. V lost 7 bases to trimming and J lost 2 bases, with 13 bases between them. CDR3 DNA sequence: TGTGCCAGCAAAAGGACAGTTTCCACAGATACGCAGTATTTT. Protein product: CASKRTVSTDTQYF.

The V and J genes are TRBV28 and TRBJ1-2, with D perhaps matching TRBD1 (6 bases). This CDR3 has 13 amino acids. Germline lookup yields CDR1 MDHEN and CDR2 SYDVKM. Trimming pared 4 bases from V and 5 bases from J, leaving 11 bases between. CDR3: CASSSFGQYGYTF. CDR3 nucleotides: TGTGCCAGCAGTTCCTTCGGACAGTATGGCTACACCTTC.

The genes are TRBV7-8 and TRBJ1-5; 7 bases are shared with TRBD1. The V gene end was trimmed by 1 base and the J gene end by 3 bases; junction bases not matched to a gene: 3. CDR1 is SGHVS and CDR2 is FQNEAQ in the germline V gene. This CDR3 is built from 15 residues. CDR3 in DNA: TGTGCCAGCAGCTTAGGGGGACAGCACAATCAGCCCCAGCATTTT. This codes for CASSLGGQHNQPQHF.

This clone has only one observation. V and J are TRBV4-1 and TRBJ2-7; D is perhaps TRBD1 (6 bases). V was pared by 0 bases and J by 3 bases, with 9 bases between. The CDR3 loop spans 14 amino acids. Germline lookup yields CDR1 MGHRA and CDR2 YSYEKL. In nucleotides, the CDR3 is TGCGCCAGCAGCCAAGACAGGGGCGGCTACGAGCAGTACTTC. Translation: CASSQDRGGYEQYF.

This chain connects TRBV6-4 to TRBJ1-6; 7 positions match TRBD1. Germline CDR1 MRHNA, CDR2 SNTAGT. The V and J ends lost 0 bases and 6 bases, in that order; junction bases with no gene match: 8. The CDR3 covers 17 residues. The CDR3 loop reads CASSDSGTDRINSPLHF. The CDR3 region has the DNA TGTGCCAGCAGTGACTCTGGGACGGACAGGATTAATTCACCCCTCCACTTT.

The chain is built from TRBV10-3 and TRBJ2-5, with 9 bases identical to TRBD2. This CDR3 spans 12 amino acids. The germline V gene has CDR1 ENHRY and CDR2 SYGVKD. The junction had 1 base not matched to a gene; V was cut back by 6 bases and J by 5 bases. The CDR3 DNA reads as TGTGCCATCAGAGGGACTAGCGAGACCCAGTACTTC. Encoded protein: CAIRGTSETQYF.

The gene calls are TRBV30 and TRBJ2-5, with 7 bases fitting TRBD1. Germline V gene data show CDR1 as GTSNPN and CDR2 as SVGIG (reference sequence). This CDR3 contains 17 residues. V shed 0 bases, J shed 0 bases, and the junction held 10 bases outside the gene matches. The CDR3 coding sequence is TGTGCCTGGAGTGTACGTCCTACAGGGGCGTACCAAGAGACCCAGTACTTC. This encodes CAWSVRPTGAYQETQYF.

The V and J genes are TRBV9 and TRBJ1-5; unclear D gene. The CDR3 has 15 residues. Trimming removed 1 base from V and 3 bases from J, with 11 bases in between. Germline V CDR1 and CDR2: SGDLS, YYNGEE. The CDR3 nucleotides are TGTGCCAGCAGCGTAAGTGACGGGTTCAATCAGCCCCAGCATTTT. Protein product: CASSVSDGFNQPQHF. Filled out from reference TRBV9 and TRBJ1-5, the complete variable domain reads DSGVTQTPKHLITATGQRVTLRCSPRSGDLSVYWYQQSLDQGLQFLIQYYNGEERAKGNILERFSAQQFPDLHSELNLSSLELGDSALYFCASSVSDGFNQPQHFGDGTRLSIL.

V usage is TRBV5-3 and J usage is TRBJ1-6, with 9 positions matching TRBD1. TRBV5-3 is assigned to the ORF class and has an uncertain function. The CDR3 totals 16 residues. J gave up 7 bases and V 2 bases, and 7 bases lay outside the gene matches. The CDR3 DNA reads as TGTGCCAGAAGCTTCCGGACAGGGGCTACAAATTCACCCCTCCACTTT. Translated, it gives CARSFRTGATNSPLHF.

V is TRBV7-8 and J is TRBJ1-3; 7 bases line up with TRBD1. V lost 5 bases, J lost 0 bases, and 4 bases stayed unmatched. Germline lookup yields CDR1 SGHVS and CDR2 FQNEAQ. The length of the CDR3 is 15 residues. The CDR3, as DNA: TGTGCCAGCAGCCCCCCAGGGGGCTCTGGAAACACCATATATTTT. Translated: CASSPPGGSGNTIYF.

This clone showed up just a few times. The chain has TRBV7-8 and TRBJ2-2; D possibly corresponds to TRBD2 (5 bases). The V gene lost 5 bases and the J gene lost 5 bases, with 12 bases spanning the gap. This CDR3 contains 14 residues. Germline lookup yields CDR1 SGHVS and CDR2 FQNEAQ. CDR3 bases: TGTGCCAGCAGCCGAGTCGAGGGTACCGGGGAGCTGTTTTTT. Protein product: CASSRVEGTGELFF.

The gene calls are TRBV4-3 and TRBJ2-7; 14 nucleotides line up with TRBD2. J gave up 2 bases and V 4 bases, and 10 bases lay outside the gene matches. The CDR3 consists of 18 residues. The germline gives CDR1 LGHNA, CDR2 YSLEER. Here the CDR3 DNA reads TGCGCCAGCAGCCTGGCGACTAGCGGGGGGGCGCAACCCTACGAGCAGTACTTC. This translates into CASSLATSGGAQPYEQYF.

Note on this clone: The identical CDR3 is also encoded by other nucleotide sequences in the sample. V gene TRBV7-8 combines with J gene TRBJ2-5; D gene unclear. This CDR3 is built from 13 residues. Trimming removed 5 bases at V and 1 base at J, with 8 bases between. CDR1 and CDR2 from the germline V gene are SGHVS and FQNEAQ. The CDR3 DNA reads as TGTGCCAGCAGCCCCCCGGTCCAAGAGACCCAGTACTTC. It yields the protein CASSPPVQETQYF.

The V gene is TRBV6-5, the J gene TRBJ1-4; no clear D. The CDR3 runs 13 residues. The V gene's germline CDR1 is MNHEY and CDR2 SVGAGI. The V end was cut by 6 bases, the J end by 6 bases, with 11 bases between. The CDR3 coding sequence is TGTGCCAGCAGGGTCAGTCCACATGAAAAACTGTTTTTT. Protein product: CASRVSPHEKLFF.

This clone has just a few counts. V gene TRBV11-2 combines with J gene TRBJ2-1; 10 nucleotides agree with TRBD1. J lost 8 bases, V lost 1 base, and 11 bases had no gene match. The length of the CDR3 is 17 residues. In germline, CDR1 is SGHAT, CDR2 FQNNGV. The CDR3: CASSLAPWDRGHHEQFF. The CDR3 region has the DNA TGTGCCAGCAGCTTAGCCCCTTGGGACAGGGGTCATCATGAGCAGTTCTTC.

The chain uses TRBV7-9 and TRBJ1-1, with D perhaps matching TRBD1 (5 bases). The V gene lost 5 bases and the J gene lost 0 bases, with 22 bases spanning the gap. This CDR3 region has 18 residues. The germline V gene encodes CDR1 SEHNR and CDR2 FQNEAQ (reference sequence). Written as DNA, the CDR3 is TGTGCCAGCAGCCCACCTAGTAGGCGGGGGGGGATGAACACTGAAGCTTTCTTT. Translating it yields CASSPPSRRGGMNTEAFF. The complete variable domain, with remaining parts taken from reference TRBV7-9 and TRBJ1-1, reads DTGVSQNPRHKITKRGQNVTFRCDPISEHNRLYWYRQTLGQGPEFLTYFQNEAQLEKSRLLSDRFSAERPKGSFSTLEIQRTEQGDSAMYLCASSPPSRRGGMNTEAFFGQGTRLTVV.

This clone was observed a handful of times. This CDR3 reads CAIRDGDSYEQYF. For the CDR3, the DNA is TGTGCCATCAGAGACGGGGACTCCTACGAGCAGTACTTC. The chain carries TRBV10-3 and TRBJ2-7, with D maybe TRBD2 (5 bases). The CDR3 is made up of 13 amino acids. The V and J ends lost 6 bases and 0 bases respectively, with 9 bases between them. Germline CDR1 reads ENHRY; CDR2 reads SYGVKD.

The chain uses TRBV30 and TRBJ1-6, with D tentatively TRBD1 (5 bases). Germline V gives CDR1 GTSNPN, CDR2 SVGIG (reference sequence). The CDR3 sequence is 13 residues long. Trimming removed 1 base at V and 7 bases at J, with 8 bases between. CDR3 coding DNA: TGTGCCTGGAGTGGGGGCTTAAATTCACCCCTCCACTTT. It translates to CAWSGGLNSPLHF.

The chain joins TRBV5-1 to TRBJ2-5; a weak D match, TRBD2 (6 bases). The CDR3 runs 15 residues. Germline V gives CDR1 SGHRS, CDR2 YFSETQ. V was shortened by 4 bases and J by 1 base, with 14 bases between the two germline ends. The CDR3 nucleotides are TGCGCCAGCAGCCGGCGGGACGGACTCCAAGAGACCCAGTACTTC. Encoded protein: CASSRRDGLQETQYF.

The rearrangement uses TRBV5-4 and TRBJ1-4, with 10 bases that match TRBD1. The trim removed 2 bases at V and 8 bases at J, leaving 6 bases unmatched. This CDR3 has 15 amino acids. CDR1 is SGHNT, CDR2 YYREEE, per germline (reference sequence). DNA of the CDR3: TGTGCCAGCAGCTTAGAGGGGACAGGGGAAGAAAAACTGTTTTTT. This sequence encodes CASSLEGTGEEKLFF.

The V and J genes are TRBV6-5 and TRBJ1-6; D gene uncertain. This CDR3 has 13 amino acids. Germline lookup yields CDR1 MNHEY and CDR2 SVGAGI. The V end was cut by 5 bases, the J end by 9 bases, with 11 bases between. CDR3 sequence: CASSQAGISPLHF. The CDR3 DNA reads as TGTGCCAGCAGTCAGGCGGGAATTTCACCCCTCCACTTT.

J is TRBJ2-1 and V is TRBV19, with TRBD2 as a possible D gene (6 bases). This CDR3 spans 13 amino acids. Germline V lookup: CDR1 LNHDA, CDR2 SQIVND (reference sequence). V dropped 5 bases and J dropped 4 bases, with 9 bases sitting between them. The CDR3 region is CASSGLAYNEQFF. The CDR3 coding sequence is TGTGCCAGTAGTGGTCTAGCGTACAATGAGCAGTTCTTC. The complete variable domain, with remaining parts taken from reference TRBV19 and TRBJ2-1, reads DGGITQSPKYLFRKEGQNVTLSCEQNLNHDAMYWYRQDPGQGLRLIYYSQIVNDFQKGDIAEGYSVSREKKESFPLTVTSAQKNPTAFYLCASSGLAYNEQFFGPGTRLTVL.